This T cell receptor beta chain originates from a study of shared clonotypes between healthy human individuals. The table lists this clone with a count of one. Its antigen is unidentified. Germline lookup yields CDR1 SGHNT and CDR2 YYREEE (reference sequence). CDR3 length equals 17 residues. The V gene end was trimmed by 0 bases and the J gene end by 8 bases; junction bases not matched to a gene: 11. The sorted-subset replicate PCRs were given around 190 ng DNA, which is roughly 30,000 T cell genomes. TCRdb's table, derived via immunoSEQ multiplex PCR, lists solely in-frame clones and lacks some. The data show millions of clones, about 92% seen once. Overall study findings and caveats: Researchers sampled only blood; tissue repertoires likely differ.

The chain joins TRBV5-4 to TRBJ2-1, with 10 bases that match TRBD2. The clonotype originates from a man aged 18 to 35 in good health. Some clones in this sample may be carry-over from other donors' samples. Sequenced input: naive CD4+ T cells from PBMCs. The subset was: CD45RA+ positively selected. This CDR3 reads CASSLGASGGPSHEQFF. For the CDR3, the DNA is TGTGCCAGCAGCTTGGGTGCTAGCGGGGGACCGAGCCATGAGCAGTTCTTC.